This passage covers 30 T cell receptor beta chains from one sample sequenced in a study of cytomegalovirus exposure and HLA in healthy donors. 60 Vbeta and 13 Jbeta primers were used in PCR. The protocol was immunoSEQ multiplex PCR, while the TCRdb copy is restricted to in-frame clones and leaves out a portion. In the table there are some 150,000 clones, 65% to 85% of which are singletons. Sequenced material: PBMCs. Every receptor here comes from a woman between 50 and 59 years old in good health and CMV-seropositive.

This chain links TRBV11-1 with TRBJ2-3, with a tentative D call TRBD1 (8 bases). CDR3 length: 12 residues. V lost 5 bases, J lost 10 bases, and 13 bases lay in between. Germline CDR1 SGHAT, CDR2 FQDESV (reference sequence). Written as DNA, the CDR3 is TGTGCCAGCAGCGTCACAGGGGGGGCGCAGTATTTT. Its translation is CASSVTGGAQYF.

The genes are TRBV19 and TRBJ1-4, with 7 positions matching TRBD1. This CDR3 has 14 residues. CDR1 is LNHDA and CDR2 is SQIVND in the germline V gene (reference sequence). With V trimmed by 6 bases and J by 8 bases, 9 bases remained unmatched. The DNA of the CDR3 is TGTGCCAGTAGCACTCGAGGGGGCCCCGAAAAACTGTTTTTT. This sequence encodes CASSTRGGPEKLFF.

This clone was seen a few times. The gene calls are TRBV6-5 and TRBJ1-2; unclear D gene. V was shortened by 2 bases and J by 5 bases, with 12 bases between the two germline ends. This CDR3 has 14 residues. CDR1 and CDR2 (germline): MNHEY, SVGAGI. The CDR3 sequence is CASSYREGGYGYTF. The CDR3 DNA reads as TGTGCCAGCAGTTACCGGGAAGGAGGGTATGGCTACACCTTC.

The rearrangement uses TRBV9 and TRBJ1-1; D not resolved. The V end lost 4 bases, the J end lost 1 base, and 8 bases lay between the germline ends. Germline lookup yields CDR1 SGDLS and CDR2 YYNGEE. CDR3 size: 13 residues. The CDR3 region is CASSLQTNTEAFF. CDR3 DNA: TGTGCCAGCAGCCTACAGACGAACACTGAAGCTTTCTTT.

The V call is TRBV7-2, the J call TRBJ2-5; 12 nucleotides align to TRBD2. In germline, CDR1 is SGHTA, CDR2 FQGNSA. The CDR3 totals 17 residues. V lost 5 bases, J lost 6 bases, and 13 bases stayed unmatched. Here the CDR3 DNA reads TGTGCCAGCAGCGCTGTCGATGGGACTAGCGGGCGGCAGACCCAGTACTTC. Amino acids: CASSAVDGTSGRQTQYF.

This clone was recorded once. The chain couples TRBV2 to TRBJ2-3; a possible D gene is TRBD1 (6 bases). Germline loops: CDR1 SNHLY, CDR2 FYNNEI. V dropped 6 bases and J dropped 0 bases, with 13 bases sitting between them. CDR3 length: 15 amino acids. CDR3 sequence reads: CASRARTDSTDTQYF. The CDR3 DNA reads as TGTGCCAGCAGGGCTAGGACAGACAGCACAGATACGCAGTATTTT.

This clone showed up just a few times. The chain carries TRBV19 and TRBJ1-5, with D perhaps TRBD1 (6 bases). This CDR3 contains 15 residues. Trimming cost V 3 bases and J 0 bases, with 9 bases left between them. CDR1 and CDR2 (germline): LNHDA, SQIVND (reference sequence). The chain's CDR3 is CASSIGTYSNQPQHF. In DNA, the CDR3 is TGTGCCAGTAGTATTGGGACATATAGCAATCAGCCCCAGCATTTT.

This clone occurred a few times. V is TRBV6-5 and J is TRBJ1-2; 8 bases agree with TRBD1. V was pared by 5 bases and J by 14 bases, with 10 bases of the junction left unmatched. CDR1 and CDR2 from the germline V gene are MNHEY and SVGAGI. This CDR3 has 12 amino acids. CDR3 nucleotide sequence: TGTGCCAGCAGTGAAACAGGGGGGCCTTGGACCTTC. The encoded protein is CASSETGGPWTF.

In this sample, this clone turned up once. J is TRBJ2-5 and V is TRBV6-6, with TRBD1 identical over 8 bases. This CDR3 has 15 residues. J gave up 3 bases and V 2 bases, and 5 bases lay outside the gene matches. CDR1 MNHNY and CDR2 SVGAGI come from the germline V gene (reference sequence). This CDR3 is CASSYAQGAKETQYF. CDR3 nucleotides: TGTGCCAGCAGTTACGCCCAGGGGGCCAAAGAGACCCAGTACTTC.

This chain uses TRBV10-2 with TRBJ1-6; TRBD1 agrees at 7 bases. Germline lookup yields CDR1 WSHSY and CDR2 SAAADI. CDR3 length equals 14 residues. V trimming: 6 bases; J trimming: 11 bases; junction bases outside the gene matches: 10. The CDR3 sequence is CASSETGLATPLHF. CDR3 DNA sequence: TGCGCCAGCAGCGAGACAGGGTTGGCAACACCCCTCCACTTT.

This clone was seen a handful of times. The rearrangement joins TRBV5-4 to TRBJ2-4, with TRBD2 as a possible D gene (6 bases). Trimming shortened V by 5 bases and J by 2 bases, and 17 bases separated the two germline ends. Germline CDR1 is SGHNT and CDR2 is YYREEE (reference sequence). This CDR3 region has 16 residues. The CDR3 coding sequence is TGTGCCAGCAGTTCGGAGGGCCAGGGTACCAAAAACATTCAGTACTTC. This codes for CASSSEGQGTKNIQYF.

This chain uses TRBV11-3 with TRBJ2-7; D remains unclear. The CDR3 consists of 13 residues. Germline CDR1 and CDR2: SGHNT and YENEEA. The V and J ends lost 1 base and 4 bases respectively, with 8 bases between them. The CDR3 DNA is TGTGCCAGCAGCTTAGCTCTCGAGTACGAGCAGTACTTC. This encodes CASSLALEYEQYF.

CDR3 region: CASQQEYGYTF. CDR3 sequence (DNA): TGTGCCAGTCAACAGGAATATGGCTACACCTTC. The rearrangement links TRBV28 to TRBJ1-2; D might be TRBD1 (5 bases). In germline, CDR1 is MDHEN, CDR2 SYDVKM. V was shortened by 9 bases and J by 5 bases, with 10 bases between the two germline ends. The CDR3 extends over 11 amino acids.

This clone was seen a handful of times. The V and J genes are TRBV7-9 and TRBJ2-5; D is unresolved. The CDR3 runs 13 residues. Germline V gene lookup returns CDR1 SEHNR and CDR2 FQNEAQ (reference sequence). V lost 1 base to trimming and J lost 5 bases, with 8 bases between them. CDR3 bases: TGTGCCAGCAGCTTAGTAGCAACCGAGACCCAGTACTTC. Translated, it gives CASSLVATETQYF.

V gene TRBV6-5 combines with J gene TRBJ2-7; unclear D gene. Germline-derived CDR1 and CDR2 are MNHEY and SVGAGI. Trimming cost V 4 bases and J 2 bases, with 12 bases left between them. The CDR3 sequence is 14 residues long. CDR3: CASSSGARPYEQYF. The CDR3, as DNA: TGTGCCAGCAGTTCCGGAGCGAGACCCTACGAGCAGTACTTC.

In this sample, this clone turned up a few times. The chain combines TRBV5-1 with TRBJ2-7; D ambiguous. The CDR3 totals 13 residues. Trimming cost V 4 bases and J 6 bases, with 14 bases left between them. Germline CDR1 is SGHRS and CDR2 is YFSETQ. CDR3 residues: CASSLFPLSEQYF. The CDR3 DNA reads as TGCGCCAGCAGCCTTTTCCCGTTATCCGAGCAGTACTTC.

The chain combines TRBV5-8 with TRBJ2-1, with TRBD2 identical over 10 bases. The CDR3 has 15 amino acids. Trimming at V came to 4 bases and at J to 8 bases, leaving 9 bases not matched to a gene. CDR1 and CDR2 from the germline V gene are SGHTS and YDEGEE. For the CDR3, the DNA is TGTGCCAGCAGCACGGGACTAGCGAGGTCGGATGAGCAGTTCTTC. Protein sequence: CASSTGLARSDEQFF.

The J gene is TRBJ2-7, the V gene TRBV5-1; the D gene is possibly TRBD2 (7 bases). CDR3 length equals 14 residues. Germline V lookup: CDR1 SGHRS, CDR2 YFSETQ. Trimming pared 8 bases from V and 6 bases from J, leaving 21 bases between. CDR3 coding DNA: TGCGCCAGTAGGGGGGAGGGACCCTCACTCGAGCAGTACTTC. This gives the protein CASRGEGPSLEQYF.

The chain uses TRBV19 and TRBJ1-5; D remains ambiguous. Germline-derived CDR1 and CDR2 are LNHDA and SQIVND (reference sequence). The CDR3 length is 16 residues. V was trimmed by 0 bases and J by 0 bases, leaving 9 bases between them. CDR3 amino acids: CASSIDGEYSNQPQHF. The CDR3 coding sequence is TGTGCCAGTAGTATAGACGGAGAGTATAGCAATCAGCCCCAGCATTTT.

The rearrangement uses TRBV5-1 and TRBJ2-3, with TRBD2 identical over 8 bases. V trimming: 4 bases; J trimming: 4 bases; junction bases outside the gene matches: 8. CDR1 is SGHRS and CDR2 is YFSETQ in the germline V gene. CDR3 length: 15 amino acids. The CDR3 sequence is CASSLNGGGADTQYF. The CDR3 region has the DNA TGCGCCAGCAGCCTCAACGGGGGGGGCGCAGATACGCAGTATTTT.

V gene TRBV11-3 combines with J gene TRBJ2-5, with TRBD1 matching 7 bases. The CDR3 loop spans 15 amino acids. Germline V lookup: CDR1 SGHNT, CDR2 YENEEA. The V gene end was trimmed by 5 bases and the J gene end by 4 bases; junction bases not matched to a gene: 10. CDR3 loop: CASSPGGLGGETQYF. CDR3 DNA: TGTGCCAGCAGCCCAGGGGGTTTAGGAGGAGAGACCCAGTACTTC.

A word on this clone: The germline gene is not matched at one end of the junction; a read error may be the cause. The chain is built from TRBV7-7 and TRBJ2-5; D may be TRBD2 (5 bases). Germline CDR1 reads SSHAT; CDR2 reads FNYEAQ (reference sequence). This CDR3 is built from 15 residues. DNA of the CDR3: TGTGCTAGCAGCTTAGGTGGCAGTGGCGGGGAGACCCAGTACTTC. It codes for CASSLGGSGGETQYF.

The J gene is TRBJ2-1, the V gene TRBV11-3; possible D gene TRBD1, 6 bases. V dropped 5 bases and J dropped 0 bases, with 11 bases sitting between them. From germline, CDR1 is SGHNT and CDR2 YENEEA. This CDR3 has 15 amino acids. CDR3 amino acids: CASSPTGSSYNEQFF. Written as DNA, the CDR3 is TGTGCCAGCAGCCCGACAGGTAGCTCCTACAATGAGCAGTTCTTC.

This rearrangement joins TRBV30 to TRBJ2-7; possibly TRBD1 for D (6 bases). The CDR3 is 13 residues long. V was cut by 3 bases and J by 7 bases, with 16 bases left in between. CDR1 is GTSNPN, CDR2 SVGIG, per germline (reference sequence). The CDR3, as DNA: TGTGCCTGGAGAACAGGGACAATTGGGGAGCAGTACTTC. Translation: CAWRTGTIGEQYF.

The chain couples TRBV5-4 to TRBJ1-1, with D perhaps TRBD1 (6 bases). The CDR3 runs to 16 residues. Germline CDR1 and CDR2: SGHNT and YYREEE (reference sequence). The ends were cut back, 2 bases at V and 4 bases at J, with 18 bases in the middle. The CDR3 DNA sequence: TGTGCCAGCAGCTTTAGGGGGGGCAGCGTTGGCACTGAAGCTTTCTTT. Translated: CASSFRGGSVGTEAFF.

This clone showed up just a few times. The V and J genes are TRBV7-2 and TRBJ2-7; 7 bases are shared with TRBD1. Germline V gene lookup returns CDR1 SGHTA and CDR2 FQGNSA. This CDR3 spans 14 amino acids. V lost 5 bases to trimming and J lost 0 bases; unmatched junction nucleotides: 4. In DNA form, the CDR3 reads TGTGCCAGCAGCCCGGACAGGAGCTCCTACGAGCAGTACTTC. Translation gives CASSPDRSSYEQYF.

V usage is TRBV19 and J usage is TRBJ2-5; 8 nucleotides align to TRBD1. The length of the CDR3 is 15 residues. Germline V CDR1 and CDR2: LNHDA, SQIVND (reference sequence). Trimming removed 3 bases from V and 5 bases from J; junction bases left unmatched: 8. Here the CDR3 reads CASSIGARTGETQYF. CDR3 coding DNA: TGTGCCAGTAGTATTGGGGCCCGGACAGGGGAGACCCAGTACTTC. The complete variable domain, with remaining parts taken from reference TRBV19 and TRBJ2-5, reads DGGITQSPKYLFRKEGQNVTLSCEQNLNHDAMYWYRQDPGQGLRLIYYSQIVNDFQKGDIAEGYSVSREKKESFPLTVTSAQKNPTAFYLCASSIGARTGETQYFGPGTRLLVL.

The rearrangement links TRBV19 to TRBJ1-6; TRBD1 aligns across 7 bases. CDR1 and CDR2 from the germline V gene are LNHDA and SQIVND (reference sequence). After removal of 4 bases from V and 6 bases from J, the junction contained 6 bases not matched to a gene. The CDR3 has 15 residues. Written as DNA, the CDR3 is TGTGCCAGTAGTACCGGACAGGTTGTTAATTCACCCCTCCACTTT. Residues: CASSTGQVVNSPLHF.

This rearrangement joins TRBV7-3 to TRBJ2-1; 9 nucleotides align to TRBD2. Germline lookup yields CDR1 SGHTA and CDR2 FQGTGA. V lost 1 base to trimming and J lost 5 bases; unmatched junction nucleotides: 6. This CDR3 is built from 16 residues. DNA for the CDR3: TGTGCCAGCAGCTTAATTGCGGGAGGGCCCGACAATGAGCAGTTCTTC. Encoded protein: CASSLIAGGPDNEQFF.

The V gene is TRBV28, the J gene TRBJ2-7; D may be TRBD2 (5 bases). The CDR3 runs to 12 residues. Germline V gene data show CDR1 as MDHEN and CDR2 as SYDVKM. Trimming cost V 4 bases and J 9 bases, with 13 bases left between them. The DNA of the CDR3 is TGTGCCAGCAGTTGGACTGGGAAAGGGCAGTACTTC. It encodes CASSWTGKGQYF.